This TCR beta chain derives from a study of T cell responses to AZD1222 COVID-19 vaccine. Study-wide findings and caveats: At baseline, just 6 or 7 AZD1222 recipients tested seropositive. Two AZD1222 administrations were followed by greater Spike-specific TCR breadth and depth.

The CDR3 totals 13 residues. Germline CDR1 is LGHDT and CDR2 is YNNKEL (reference sequence). The V end lost 5 bases, the J end lost 2 bases, and 10 bases lay between the germline ends. Sequencing used immunoSEQ multiplex PCR; TCRdb keeps in-frame clones, though not all of them. The sample has under 150,000 clones, nearly 95% seen once. A note on this clone: Its antigen is not known.

The receptor was derived from an adult in good health. The chain joins TRBV3-1 (or the pseudogene TRBV3-2) to TRBJ2-7, with D unresolved. The specimen was peripheral blood, collected on day 0 of AZD1222 vaccination. CDR3: CASSDDGAYEQYF. In nucleotides, the CDR3 is TGTGCCAGCAGCGACGACGGAGCCTACGAGCAGTACTTC.